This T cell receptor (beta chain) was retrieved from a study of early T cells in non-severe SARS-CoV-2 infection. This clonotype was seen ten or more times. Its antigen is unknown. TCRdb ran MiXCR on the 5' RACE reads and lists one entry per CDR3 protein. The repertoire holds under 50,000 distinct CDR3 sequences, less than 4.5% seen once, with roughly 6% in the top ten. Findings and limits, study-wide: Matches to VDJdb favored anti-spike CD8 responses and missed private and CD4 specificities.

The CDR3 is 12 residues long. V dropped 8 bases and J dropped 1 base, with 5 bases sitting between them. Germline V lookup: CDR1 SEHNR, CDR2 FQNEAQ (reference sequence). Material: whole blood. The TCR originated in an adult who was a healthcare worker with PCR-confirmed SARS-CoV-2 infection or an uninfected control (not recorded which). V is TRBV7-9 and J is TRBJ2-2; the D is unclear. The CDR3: CASSENTGELFF. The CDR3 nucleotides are TGTGCCAGCTCGGAGAACACCGGGGAGCTGTTTTTT. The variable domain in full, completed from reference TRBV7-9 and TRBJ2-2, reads DTGVSQNPRHKITKRGQNVTFRCDPISEHNRLYWYRQTLGQGPEFLTYFQNEAQLEKSRLLSDRFSAERPKGSFSTLEIQRTEQGDSAMYLCASSENTGELFFGEGSRLTVL.